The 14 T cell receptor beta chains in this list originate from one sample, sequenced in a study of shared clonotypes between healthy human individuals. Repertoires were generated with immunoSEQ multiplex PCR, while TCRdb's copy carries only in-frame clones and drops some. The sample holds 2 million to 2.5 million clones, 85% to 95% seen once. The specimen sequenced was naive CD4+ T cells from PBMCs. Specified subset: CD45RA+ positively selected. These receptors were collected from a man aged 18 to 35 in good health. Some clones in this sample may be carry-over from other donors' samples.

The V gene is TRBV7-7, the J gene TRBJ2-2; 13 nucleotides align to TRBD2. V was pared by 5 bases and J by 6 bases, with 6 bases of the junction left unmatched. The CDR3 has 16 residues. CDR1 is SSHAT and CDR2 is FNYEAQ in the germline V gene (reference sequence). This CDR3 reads CASSPRTSGSSGELFF. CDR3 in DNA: TGTGCCAGCAGCCCCAGGACTAGCGGGAGTTCCGGGGAGCTGTTTTTT.

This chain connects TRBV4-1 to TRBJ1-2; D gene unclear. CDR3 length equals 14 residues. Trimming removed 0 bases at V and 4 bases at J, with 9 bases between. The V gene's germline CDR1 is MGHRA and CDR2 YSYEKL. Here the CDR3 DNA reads TGCGCCAGCAGCCAAGATCATGGTGTCTATGGCTACACCTTC. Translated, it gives CASSQDHGVYGYTF.

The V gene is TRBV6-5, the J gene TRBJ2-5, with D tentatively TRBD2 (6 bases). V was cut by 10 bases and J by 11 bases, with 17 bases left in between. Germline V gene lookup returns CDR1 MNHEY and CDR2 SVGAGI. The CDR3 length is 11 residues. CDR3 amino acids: CAIRTMTMQYF. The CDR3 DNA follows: TGTGCCATAAGGACTATGACGATGCAGTACTTC.

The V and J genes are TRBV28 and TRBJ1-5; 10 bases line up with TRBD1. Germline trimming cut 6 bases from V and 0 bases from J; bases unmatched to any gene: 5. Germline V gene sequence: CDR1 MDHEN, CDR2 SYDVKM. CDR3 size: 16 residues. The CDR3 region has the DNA TGTGCCAGCAGAACGGACAGGGGGAATAGCAATCAGCCCCAGCATTTT. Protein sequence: CASRTDRGNSNQPQHF.

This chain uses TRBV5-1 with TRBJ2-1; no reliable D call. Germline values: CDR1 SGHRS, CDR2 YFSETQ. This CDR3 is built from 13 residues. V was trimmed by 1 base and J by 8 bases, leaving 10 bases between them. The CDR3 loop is CASSLWLVDEQFF. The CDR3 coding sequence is TGCGCCAGCAGCTTGTGGCTAGTGGATGAGCAGTTCTTC.

The DNA of the CDR3 is TGTGCCAGCAGTTTATTTGGGCGGAACACCGGGGAGCTGTTTTTT. Amino acids: CASSLFGRNTGELFF. This chain links TRBV28 with TRBJ2-2; no clear D. This CDR3 is built from 15 residues. Between the trimmed V and J ends, which lost 1 base and 1 base, there was a span of 7 bases. In germline, CDR1 is MDHEN, CDR2 SYDVKM.

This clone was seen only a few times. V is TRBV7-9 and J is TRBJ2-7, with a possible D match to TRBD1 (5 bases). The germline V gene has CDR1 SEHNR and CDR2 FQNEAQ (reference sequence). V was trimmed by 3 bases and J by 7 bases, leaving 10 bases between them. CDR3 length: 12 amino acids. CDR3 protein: CASSFEWTEQYF. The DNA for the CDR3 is TGTGCCAGCAGCTTCGAGTGGACAGAGCAGTACTTC.

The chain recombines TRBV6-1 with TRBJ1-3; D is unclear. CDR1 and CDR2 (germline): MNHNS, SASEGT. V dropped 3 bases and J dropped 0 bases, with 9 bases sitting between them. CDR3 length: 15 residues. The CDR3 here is CASSDPAGSGNTIYF. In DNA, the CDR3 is TGTGCCAGCAGTGACCCAGCGGGCTCTGGAAACACCATATATTTT.

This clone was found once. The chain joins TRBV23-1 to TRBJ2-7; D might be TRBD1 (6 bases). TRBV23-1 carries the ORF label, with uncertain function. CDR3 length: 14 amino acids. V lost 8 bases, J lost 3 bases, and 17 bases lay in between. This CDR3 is CASRQVGVDYEQYF. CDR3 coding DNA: TGCGCCAGCCGACAGGTGGGAGTTGACTACGAGCAGTACTTC.

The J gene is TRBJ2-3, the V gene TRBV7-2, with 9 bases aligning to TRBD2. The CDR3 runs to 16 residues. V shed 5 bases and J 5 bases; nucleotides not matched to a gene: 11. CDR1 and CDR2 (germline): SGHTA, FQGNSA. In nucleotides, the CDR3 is TGTGCCAGCAGCACCTTTAGCGGGAGAGCGGGAGATACGCAGTATTTT. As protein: CASSTFSGRAGDTQYF.

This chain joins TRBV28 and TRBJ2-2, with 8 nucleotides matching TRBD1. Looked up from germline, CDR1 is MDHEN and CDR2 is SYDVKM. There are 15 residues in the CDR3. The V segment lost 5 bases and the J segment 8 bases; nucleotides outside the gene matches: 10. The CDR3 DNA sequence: TGTGCCAGCAGTACTCTCGGACAGGGCGGGGGGGAGCTGTTTTTT. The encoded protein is CASSTLGQGGGELFF.

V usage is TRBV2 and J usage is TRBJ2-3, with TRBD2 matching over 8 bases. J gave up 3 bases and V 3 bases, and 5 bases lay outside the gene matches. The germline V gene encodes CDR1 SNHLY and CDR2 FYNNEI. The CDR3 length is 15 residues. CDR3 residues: CASSDGPSGTDTQYF. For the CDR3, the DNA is TGTGCCAGCAGTGATGGGCCTAGCGGGACAGATACGCAGTATTTT.

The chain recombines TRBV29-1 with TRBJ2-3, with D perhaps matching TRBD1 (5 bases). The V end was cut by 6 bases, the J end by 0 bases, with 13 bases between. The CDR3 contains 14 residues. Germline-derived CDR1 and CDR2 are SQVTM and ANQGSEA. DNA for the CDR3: TGCAGCGTGAACCAGGGTACTAGCACAGATACGCAGTATTTT. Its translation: CSVNQGTSTDTQYF.

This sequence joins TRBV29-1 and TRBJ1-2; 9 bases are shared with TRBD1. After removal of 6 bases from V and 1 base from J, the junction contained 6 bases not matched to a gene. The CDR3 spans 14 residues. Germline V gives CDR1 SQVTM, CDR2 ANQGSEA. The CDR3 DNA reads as TGCAGCGTGGGTACGACAGGGGGTAACTATGGCTACACCTTC. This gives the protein CSVGTTGGNYGYTF.